A selection of T cell receptor beta chains follows, all from one sample in a study of blood T cells in healthy people across ages. TCRdb recomputed calls from the 5' RACE reads with MiXCR, one row per CDR3 protein. The sample shows about 1.7 million distinct CDR3 sequences, roughly 28% of them seen only once. The sequencing sample was made of blood. These receptors came from a woman aged 25 to 39 in good health. Each CDR3 is given with its conserved first and last residue. D genes are given only for firm matches. Clone size, where shown, is once, few, many, or a class for clones that have expanded.

length: 11; V: TRBV20-1; D: NA; size: many; J: TRBJ2-3; CDR3: CSAPRAGTQYF; DNA: TGCAGTGCCCCCCGGGCAGGTACGCAGTATTTT
length: 15; V: TRBV7-9; D: TRBD1; size: many; J: TRBJ2-5; CDR3: CASSTRQGLRETQYF; DNA: TGTGCCAGCAGCACCCGACAGGGATTAAGGGAGACCCAGTACTTC
length: 14; V: TRBV2; D: NA; size: NA; J: TRBJ2-1; CDR3: CASSAMDPWSEQFF; DNA: TGTGCCAGCAGCGCAATGGATCCGTGGAGTGAGCAGTTCTTC
length: 15; V: TRBV7-3; D: NA; size: many; J: TRBJ2-5; CDR3: CASSLGGGVAETQYF; DNA: TGTGCCAGCAGCTTGGGTGGGGGCGTTGCAGAGACCCAGTACTTC
length: 16; V: TRBV20-1; D: NA; size: NA; J: TRBJ1-2; CDR3: CSARDHGGQINYGYTF; DNA: TGCAGTGCTAGAGATCACGGGGGGCAAATTAACTATGGCTACACCTTC
length: 16; V: TRBV7-2; D: TRBD2; size: NA; J: TRBJ2-3; CDR3: CASSATSGSGTDTQYF; DNA: TGTGCCAGCAGCGCGACTAGCGGGAGTGGCACAGATACGCAGTATTTT
length: 16; V: TRBV29-1; D: NA; size: NA; J: TRBJ2-3; CDR3: CSVEDAAARTPDTQYF; DNA: TGCAGCGTTGAAGATGCGGCGGCGCGGACCCCAGATACGCAGTATTTT
length: 13; V: TRBV28; D: NA; size: NA; J: TRBJ1-3; CDR3: CASQKGPGNTIYF; DNA: TGTGCCAGCCAGAAGGGGCCCGGAAACACCATATATTTT
length: 15; V: TRBV15; D: TRBD1; size: few; J: TRBJ1-2; CDR3: CATSRDLRGGSGYTF; DNA: TGTGCCACCAGCAGAGATCTTCGAGGGGGCTCCGGCTACACCTTC
length: 13; V: TRBV7-9; D: NA; size: few; J: TRBJ2-5; CDR3: CASSYDHGETQYF; DNA: TGTGCCAGCAGCTATGACCACGGGGAGACCCAGTACTTC
length: 15; V: TRBV28; D: NA; size: many; J: TRBJ2-7; CDR3: CASITSGQGQVEQYF; DNA: TGTGCCAGCATTACCTCCGGGCAGGGCCAGGTCGAGCAGTACTTC
length: 16; V: TRBV12-3/TRBV12-4; D: NA; size: few; J: TRBJ2-7; CDR3: CASSSPGVGGKYEQYF; DNA: TGTGCCAGCAGTTCCCCCGGTGTGGGGGGTAAATACGAGCAGTACTTC
length: 14; V: TRBV7-2; D: NA; size: NA; J: TRBJ1-2; CDR3: CASTPGHCEAGYTF; DNA: TGTGCCAGCACCCCAGGTCACTGTGAAGCTGGCTACACCTTC
length: 12; V: TRBV4-1; D: NA; size: few; J: TRBJ1-1; CDR3: CASSQAPTEAFF; DNA: TGCGCCAGCAGCCAAGCTCCCACTGAAGCTTTCTTT
length: 14; V: TRBV12-3/TRBV12-4; D: NA; size: NA; J: TRBJ1-1; CDR3: CATQTGVVNTEAFF; DNA: TGTGCCACACAGACCGGGGTCGTAAACACTGAAGCTTTCTTT
length: 17; V: TRBV4-3; D: TRBD1; size: NA; J: TRBJ1-2; CDR3: CASSQVHTGEREYGYTF; DNA: TGCGCCAGCAGCCAAGTCCACACAGGGGAACGGGAGTATGGCTACACCTTC
length: 13; V: TRBV7-3; D: NA; size: NA; J: TRBJ2-3; CDR3: CASGRGPTDTQYF; DNA: TGTGCCAGCGGGCGGGGCCCCACAGATACGCAGTATTTT
length: 14; V: TRBV7-2; D: NA; size: many; J: TRBJ2-5; CDR3: CASSLARGRETQYF; DNA: TGTGCCAGCAGCTTAGCGCGAGGACGAGAGACCCAGTACTTC
length: 15; V: TRBV6-6; D: TRBD1; size: NA; J: TRBJ1-2; CDR3: CASSSRDRLPYGYTF; DNA: TGTGCCAGCAGTTCCCGGGACAGGCTTCCCTATGGCTACACCTTC
length: 12; V: TRBV6-1; D: NA; size: NA; J: TRBJ2-1; CDR3: CAGSPTHYEQFF; DNA: TGTGCCGGCAGTCCGACCCACTACGAGCAGTTCTTC
length: 16; V: TRBV20-1; D: NA; size: NA; J: TRBJ2-1; CDR3: CSAGAGGRGLSNEQFF; DNA: TGCAGTGCTGGGGCCGGGGGACGGGGGCTGTCCAATGAGCAGTTCTTC
length: 16; V: TRBV24-1; D: TRBD1; size: NA; J: TRBJ2-5; CDR3: CATSELGQGGSETQYF; DNA: TGTGCCACCAGTGAACTCGGACAGGGTGGATCGGAGACCCAGTACTTC
length: 15; V: TRBV4-3; D: TRBD1; size: NA; J: TRBJ2-5; CDR3: CASSQDPGQQEAQYF; DNA: TGCGCCAGCAGCCAAGATCCGGGACAGCAAGAGGCCCAGTACTTC
length: 14; V: TRBV5-1; D: NA; size: NA; J: TRBJ2-1; CDR3: CASRSDSIQETQFF; DNA: TGCGCCAGCAGGTCGGACAGCATCCAAGAGACCCAGTTCTTC
length: 14; V: TRBV29-1; D: TRBD1; size: NA; J: TRBJ1-4; CDR3: CSVGQGGSNEKLFF; DNA: TGCAGCGTTGGACAAGGGGGCTCTAATGAAAAACTGTTTTTT
length: 13; V: TRBV7-2; D: TRBD2; size: NA; J: TRBJ2-2; CDR3: CASSLLADGELFF; DNA: TGTGCCAGCAGCCTACTAGCGGACGGGGAGCTGTTTTTT
length: 11; V: TRBV10-3; D: NA; size: many; J: TRBJ2-3; CDR3: CAIGRTDTQYF; DNA: TGTGCCATCGGGAGAACAGATACGCAGTATTTT
length: 15; V: TRBV20-1; D: TRBD2; size: few; J: TRBJ2-3; CDR3: CSASLGRGGTDTQYF; DNA: TGCAGTGCTAGCCTCGGGCGGGGGGGCACAGATACGCAGTATTTT
length: 15; V: TRBV29-1; D: TRBD1; size: NA; J: TRBJ2-3; CDR3: CSVGPGTGGCDTQYF; DNA: TGCAGCGTTGGACCCGGGACAGGGGGCTGCGATACGCAGTATTTT
length: 14; V: TRBV6-5; D: NA; size: few; J: TRBJ2-3; CDR3: CASRPHRSTDTQDF; DNA: TGTGCCAGCAGACCCCATAGGAGCACAGATACGCAGGATTTT
length: 13; V: TRBV29-1; D: TRBD1; size: few; J: TRBJ1-4; CDR3: CSVEGQAGEKLFF; DNA: TGCAGCGTTGAGGGACAGGCGGGAGAAAAACTGTTTTTT
length: 15; V: TRBV19; D: TRBD1; size: NA; J: TRBJ2-7; CDR3: CASNHQGATRSEQYF; DNA: TGTGCCAGTAACCATCAGGGGGCAACGAGATCCGAGCAGTACTTC
length: 17; V: TRBV10-1; D: TRBD2; size: NA; J: TRBJ2-1; CDR3: CASSGTSGQSSYNEQFF; DNA: TGCGCCAGCAGTGGGACTAGCGGGCAGAGCTCCTACAATGAGCAGTTCTTC
length: 15; V: TRBV9; D: NA; size: few; J: TRBJ1-1; CDR3: CASSVDEGRPGLTFF; DNA: TGTGCCAGCAGCGTAGATGAGGGCAGACCGGGGTTAACTTTCTTT
length: 11; V: TRBV10-3; D: NA; size: many; J: TRBJ2-1; CDR3: CAIGGANEQFF; DNA: TGTGCCATCGGTGGGGCCAATGAGCAGTTCTTC
length: 16; V: TRBV28; D: TRBD2; size: many; J: TRBJ2-3; CDR3: CASKLMRGGSTDTQYF; DNA: TGTGCCAGCAAACTCATGCGGGGGGGCAGCACAGATACGCAGTATTTT
length: 14; V: TRBV27; D: NA; size: NA; J: TRBJ1-1; CDR3: CASSGRTMNTEAFF; DNA: TGTGCCAGCAGTGGACGGACAATGAACACTGAAGCTTTCTTT
length: 14; V: TRBV9; D: NA; size: NA; J: TRBJ1-1; CDR3: CASSGGRMNTEAFF; DNA: TGTGCCAGCAGCGGAGGACGGATGAACACTGAAGCTTTCTTT
length: 15; V: TRBV20-1; D: NA; size: few; J: TRBJ2-7; CDR3: CSARDVRGPDYEQYF; DNA: TGCAGTGCTAGAGACGTCCGGGGGCCTGATTACGAGCAGTACTTC
length: 12; V: TRBV6-6; D: TRBD1; size: few; J: TRBJ1-6; CDR3: CAVGTGDSPLHF; DNA: TGTGCCGTAGGGACAGGGGATTCACCCCTCCACTTT
length: 14; V: TRBV6-1; D: NA; size: NA; J: TRBJ1-5; CDR3: CASSERGGGQPQHF; DNA: TGTGCCAGCAGTGAAAGGGGGGGGGGACAGCCCCAGCATTTT
length: 16; V: TRBV10-2; D: TRBD2; size: few; J: TRBJ2-5; CDR3: CASLQGLAEAQDTQYF; DNA: TGCGCCAGCTTACAAGGACTAGCGGAGGCACAAGATACCCAGTACTTC
length: 16; V: TRBV7-8; D: NA; size: few; J: TRBJ2-7; CDR3: CASSPLPQGKNYEQYF; DNA: TGTGCCAGCAGCCCCCTACCCCAGGGGAAAAACTACGAGCAGTACTTC
length: 13; V: TRBV7-6; D: NA; size: many; J: TRBJ2-7; CDR3: CASSGSDGYEQYF; DNA: TGTGCCAGCAGCGGGTCAGACGGGTACGAGCAGTACTTC
length: 16; V: TRBV7-9; D: TRBD2; size: NA; J: TRBJ2-5; CDR3: CASSPVGLAGTNEQYF; DNA: TGTGCCAGCAGCCCAGTAGGGCTAGCGGGGACCAATGAGCAGTACTTC
length: 12; V: TRBV11-2; D: NA; size: many; J: TRBJ2-3; CDR3: CASSPGIGTQYF; DNA: TGTGCCAGCAGTCCCGGTATAGGCACGCAGTATTTT
length: 12; V: TRBV20-1; D: NA; size: NA; J: TRBJ1-2; CDR3: CSVANRGYGYTF; DNA: TGCAGTGTTGCTAATAGGGGCTATGGCTACACCTTC
length: 16; V: TRBV28; D: NA; size: NA; J: TRBJ2-4; CDR3: CASSFWSGAAKNIQYF; DNA: TGTGCCAGCAGTTTTTGGTCAGGGGCGGCCAAAAACATTCAGTACTTC
length: 16; V: TRBV7-9; D: NA; size: NA; J: TRBJ2-4; CDR3: CASSLGPGSAKNIQYF; DNA: TGTGCCAGCAGCTTAGGTCCGGGGTCTGCCAAAAACATTCAGTACTTC
length: 14; V: TRBV6-6; D: NA; size: NA; J: TRBJ1-1; CDR3: CASNRAGRNTEAFF; DNA: TGTGCCAGCAATAGGGCAGGACGAAACACTGAAGCTTTCTTT
length: 15; V: TRBV4-1; D: NA; size: NA; J: TRBJ2-7; CDR3: CASSQVSQGSYEQYF; DNA: TGCGCCAGCAGCCAAGTCTCGCAGGGATCCTACGAGCAGTACTTC
length: 15; V: TRBV15; D: TRBD2; size: NA; J: TRBJ2-3; CDR3: CATSRDQRGLVTQYF; DNA: TGTGCCACCAGCAGAGACCAGCGGGGGCTCGTTACGCAGTATTTT